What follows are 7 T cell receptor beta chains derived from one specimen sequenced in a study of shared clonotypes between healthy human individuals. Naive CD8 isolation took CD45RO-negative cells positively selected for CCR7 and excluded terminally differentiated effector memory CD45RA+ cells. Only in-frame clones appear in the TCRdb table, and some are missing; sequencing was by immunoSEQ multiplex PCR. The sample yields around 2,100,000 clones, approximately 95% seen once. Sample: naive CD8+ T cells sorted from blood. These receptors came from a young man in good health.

The CDR3 spells CASSQTRDRENTEAFF. The CDR3 DNA follows: TGCGCCAGCAGCCAAACACGGGACAGGGAGAACACTGAAGCTTTCTTT. V and J are TRBV4-1 and TRBJ1-1; 9 bases line up with TRBD1. V lost 2 bases, J lost 1 base, and 5 bases stayed unmatched. Germline V gene sequence: CDR1 MGHRA, CDR2 YSYEKL. CDR3 length equals 16 residues.

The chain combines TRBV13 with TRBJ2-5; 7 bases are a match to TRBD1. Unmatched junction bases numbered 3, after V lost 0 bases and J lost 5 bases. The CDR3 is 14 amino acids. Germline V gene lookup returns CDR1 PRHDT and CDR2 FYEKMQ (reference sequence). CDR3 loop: CASSLGGTAETQYF. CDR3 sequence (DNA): TGTGCCAGCAGCTTAGGCGGGACAGCGGAGACCCAGTACTTC.

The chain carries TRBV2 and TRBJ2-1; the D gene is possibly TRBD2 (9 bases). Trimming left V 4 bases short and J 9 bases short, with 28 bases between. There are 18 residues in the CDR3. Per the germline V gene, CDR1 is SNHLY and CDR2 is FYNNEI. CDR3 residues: CASSGRQGAASGIFEQFF. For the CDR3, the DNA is TGTGCCAGCAGTGGCCGGCAGGGGGCGGCTAGCGGGATATTTGAGCAGTTCTTC.

Here the CDR3 DNA reads TGCGCCAGCAGCCGGGGACAGGGAGGGGACTATGGCTACACCTTC. It encodes CASSRGQGGDYGYTF. The genes are TRBV4-1 and TRBJ1-2, with TRBD1 identical over 9 bases. Germline V gene lookup returns CDR1 MGHRA and CDR2 YSYEKL. With 4 bases clipped from V and 3 bases from J, the junction kept 6 bases outside the gene matches. This CDR3 comprises 15 residues.

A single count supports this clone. This CDR3 is CASNAGDSYEQYF. Here the CDR3 DNA reads TGTGCCAGCAACGCGGGCGACTCCTACGAGCAGTACTTC. The V gene is TRBV7-8, the J gene TRBJ2-7, with D possibly matching TRBD2 (5 bases). The germline V gene encodes CDR1 SGHVS and CDR2 FQNEAQ. Trimming shortened V by 7 bases and J by 0 bases, and 10 bases separated the two germline ends. The CDR3 runs 13 residues.

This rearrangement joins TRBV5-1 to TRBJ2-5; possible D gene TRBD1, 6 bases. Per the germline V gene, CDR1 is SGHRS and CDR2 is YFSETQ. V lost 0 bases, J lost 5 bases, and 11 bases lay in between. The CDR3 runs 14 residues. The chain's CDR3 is CASSLEPGEETQYF. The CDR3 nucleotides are TGCGCCAGCAGCTTGGAACCAGGGGAGGAGACCCAGTACTTC.

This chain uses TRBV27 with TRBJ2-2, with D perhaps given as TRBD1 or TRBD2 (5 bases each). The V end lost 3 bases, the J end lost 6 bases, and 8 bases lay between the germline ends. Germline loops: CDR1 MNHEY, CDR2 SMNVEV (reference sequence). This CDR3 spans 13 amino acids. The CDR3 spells CASSFGDPGELFF. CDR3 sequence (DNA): TGTGCCAGCAGTTTTGGGGACCCCGGGGAGCTGTTTTTT.